This TCR beta chain derives from a study of shared clonotypes between healthy human individuals. Germline lookup yields CDR1 SGHRS and CDR2 YFSETQ. With 4 bases removed from V and 6 bases from J, the gap between germline ends came to 16 bases. The CDR3 is 15 amino acids. Study results and caveats: Naive subsets generally exceeded memory subsets in estimated richness.

Donors were healthy HIV-negative adults without recently reported acute infections or vaccinations. Nashville, Tennessee was home to all donors, who were Caucasian adults. Sequencing was performed with immunoSEQ multiplex PCR; in TCRdb, only in-frame clones are kept and a portion is missing. The sample records some 1.5 million clones, approximately 98% being singletons. As concerns this clone: No antigen is known for it.

Sequenced input: naive CD4+ T cells sorted from blood. Subset indicated: CD45RA+ positively selected. This clonotype originated in a young man in good health. The chain is built from TRBV5-1 and TRBJ1-4; D gene ambiguous. In nucleotides, the CDR3 is TGCGCCAGCAGCAGGACCCAGAAGGGCCATGAAAAACTGTTTTTT. Protein product: CASSRTQKGHEKLFF. Drawing the rest from reference TRBV5-1 and TRBJ1-4, the complete variable domain is KAGVTQTPRYLIKTRGQQVTLSCSPISGHRSVSWYQQTPGQGLQFLFEYFSETQRNKGNFPGRFSGRQFSNSRSEMNVSTLELGDSALYLCASSRTQKGHEKLFFGSGTQLSVL.